Sequencing of this T cell receptor beta chain was carried out in a study of blood T cells in healthy people across ages. Then a second PCR, running roughly 7 to 11 cycles, was carried out with a sample-barcoded 5' primer and a J-beta primer mix. TCRdb analysed the 5' RACE reads with MiXCR anew, one entry per CDR3 protein. Of 1 million or so distinct CDR3 sequences in the sample, 40% to 50% are singletons; the top ten hold under 20%. This sequence was found in a woman aged 55-75 years in good health. Sequences were obtained from blood.

This chain's CDR3 is CSARGQGFSYEQYF. The DNA for the CDR3 is TGCAGTGCTAGAGGACAGGGCTTCTCCTACGAGCAGTACTTC. The rearrangement joins TRBV20-1 to TRBJ2-7; 7 bases fit TRBD1. The CDR3 has 14 residues. CDR1 is DFQATT and CDR2 is SNEGSKA in the germline V gene (reference sequence). Trimming took 1 base from V and 0 from J; bases not matched to a gene: 3.